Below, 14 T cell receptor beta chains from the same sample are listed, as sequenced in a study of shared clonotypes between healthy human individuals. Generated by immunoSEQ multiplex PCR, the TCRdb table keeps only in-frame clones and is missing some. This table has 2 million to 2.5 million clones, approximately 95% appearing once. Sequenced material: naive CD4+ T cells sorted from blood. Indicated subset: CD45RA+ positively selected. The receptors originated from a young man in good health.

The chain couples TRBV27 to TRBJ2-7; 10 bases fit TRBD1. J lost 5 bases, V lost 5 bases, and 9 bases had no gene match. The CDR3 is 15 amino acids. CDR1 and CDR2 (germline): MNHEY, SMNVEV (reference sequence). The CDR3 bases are TGTGCCAGCAGTGGACACGGGACAGGGGTTCACGAGCAGTACTTC. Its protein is CASSGHGTGVHEQYF.

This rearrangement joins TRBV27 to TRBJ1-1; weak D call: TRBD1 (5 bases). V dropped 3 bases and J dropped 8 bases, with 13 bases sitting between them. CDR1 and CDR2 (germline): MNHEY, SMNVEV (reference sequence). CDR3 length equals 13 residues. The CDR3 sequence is CASSFGGGREAFF. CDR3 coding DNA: TGTGCCAGCAGTTTTGGGGGTGGGAGGGAAGCTTTCTTT.

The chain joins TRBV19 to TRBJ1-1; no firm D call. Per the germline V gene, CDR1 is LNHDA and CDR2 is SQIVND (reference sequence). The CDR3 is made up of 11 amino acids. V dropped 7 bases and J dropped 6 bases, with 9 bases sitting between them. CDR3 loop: CASTRWPEAFF. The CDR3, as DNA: TGTGCCAGTACCCGGTGGCCTGAAGCTTTCTTT.

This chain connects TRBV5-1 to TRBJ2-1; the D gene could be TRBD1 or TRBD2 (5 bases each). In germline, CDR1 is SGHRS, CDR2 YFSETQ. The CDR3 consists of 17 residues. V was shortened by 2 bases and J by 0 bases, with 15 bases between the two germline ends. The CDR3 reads CASSFRGGTRSYNEQFF. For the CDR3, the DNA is TGCGCCAGCAGCTTTCGGGGCGGCACTCGCTCCTACAATGAGCAGTTCTTC. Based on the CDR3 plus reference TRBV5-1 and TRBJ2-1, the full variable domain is KAGVTQTPRYLIKTRGQQVTLSCSPISGHRSVSWYQQTPGQGLQFLFEYFSETQRNKGNFPGRFSGRQFSNSRSEMNVSTLELGDSALYLCASSFRGGTRSYNEQFFGPGTRLTVL.

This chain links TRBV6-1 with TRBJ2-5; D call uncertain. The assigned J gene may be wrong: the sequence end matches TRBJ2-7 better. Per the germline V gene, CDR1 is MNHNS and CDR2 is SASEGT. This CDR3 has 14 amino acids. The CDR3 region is CASKDGYNSYEQYF. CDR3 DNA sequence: TGTGCCAGCAAGGACGGCTACAACTCCTACGAGCAGTACTTC.

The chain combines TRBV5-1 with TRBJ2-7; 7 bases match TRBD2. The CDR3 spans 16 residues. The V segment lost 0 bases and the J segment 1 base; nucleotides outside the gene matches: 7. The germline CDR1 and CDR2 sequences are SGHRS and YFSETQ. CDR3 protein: CASSLAGAGVSYEQYF. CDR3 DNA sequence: TGCGCCAGCAGCTTGGCCGGGGCGGGAGTATCCTACGAGCAGTACTTC.

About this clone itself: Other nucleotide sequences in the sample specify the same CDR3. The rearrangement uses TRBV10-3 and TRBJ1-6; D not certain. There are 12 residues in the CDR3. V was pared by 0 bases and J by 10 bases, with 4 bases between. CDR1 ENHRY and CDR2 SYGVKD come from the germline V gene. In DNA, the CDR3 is TGTGCCATCAGTGAGTCGGGGTCACCCCTCCACTTT. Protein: CAISESGSPLHF.

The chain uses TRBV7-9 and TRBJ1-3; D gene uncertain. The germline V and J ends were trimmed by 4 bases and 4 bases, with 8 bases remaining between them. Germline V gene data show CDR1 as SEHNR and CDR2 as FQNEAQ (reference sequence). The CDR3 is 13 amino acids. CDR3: CASSSLVGNTIYF. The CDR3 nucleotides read TGTGCCAGCAGCTCCCTGGTAGGAAACACCATATATTTT. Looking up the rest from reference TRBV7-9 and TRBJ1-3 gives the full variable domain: DTGVSQNPRHKITKRGQNVTFRCDPISEHNRLYWYRQTLGQGPEFLTYFQNEAQLEKSRLLSDRFSAERPKGSFSTLEIQRTEQGDSAMYLCASSSLVGNTIYFGEGSWLTVV.

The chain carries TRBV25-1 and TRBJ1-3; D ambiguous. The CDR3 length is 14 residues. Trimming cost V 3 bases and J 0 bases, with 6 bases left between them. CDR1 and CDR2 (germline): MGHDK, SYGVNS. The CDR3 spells CASSDDTSGNTIYF. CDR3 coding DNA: TGTGCCAGCAGTGATGACACCTCTGGAAACACCATATATTTT.

CDR3 in amino acids: CASSLKGAGMETQYF. The CDR3 region has the DNA TGCGCCAGCAGCTTGAAGGGTGCGGGGATGGAGACCCAGTACTTC. The rearrangement uses TRBV5-1 and TRBJ2-5, with a possible D match to TRBD2 (6 bases). CDR1 is SGHRS, CDR2 YFSETQ, per germline. The germline V and J ends were trimmed by 1 base and 5 bases, with 15 bases remaining between them. The length of the CDR3 is 15 residues.

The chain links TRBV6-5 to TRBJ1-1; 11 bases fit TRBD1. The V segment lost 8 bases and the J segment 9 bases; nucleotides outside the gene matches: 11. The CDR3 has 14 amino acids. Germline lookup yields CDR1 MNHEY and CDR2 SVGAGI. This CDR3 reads CASRGTGGFEKAFF. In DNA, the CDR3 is TGTGCCAGCCGAGGGACAGGGGGATTTGAAAAAGCTTTCTTT.

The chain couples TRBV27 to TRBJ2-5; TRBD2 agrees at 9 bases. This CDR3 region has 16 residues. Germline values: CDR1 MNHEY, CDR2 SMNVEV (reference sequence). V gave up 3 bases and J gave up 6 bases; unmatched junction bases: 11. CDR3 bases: TGTGCCAGCAGTTTGGTCGTGCGGGGGGGCCTCAAGACCCAGTACTTC. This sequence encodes CASSLVVRGGLKTQYF.

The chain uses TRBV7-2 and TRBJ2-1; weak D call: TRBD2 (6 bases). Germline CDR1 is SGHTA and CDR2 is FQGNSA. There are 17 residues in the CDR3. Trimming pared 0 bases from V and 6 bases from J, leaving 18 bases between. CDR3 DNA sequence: TGTGCCAGCAGCTTAGCTAGCGGCCTCTCCGCCGGCAATGAGCAGTTCTTC. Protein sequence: CASSLASGLSAGNEQFF.

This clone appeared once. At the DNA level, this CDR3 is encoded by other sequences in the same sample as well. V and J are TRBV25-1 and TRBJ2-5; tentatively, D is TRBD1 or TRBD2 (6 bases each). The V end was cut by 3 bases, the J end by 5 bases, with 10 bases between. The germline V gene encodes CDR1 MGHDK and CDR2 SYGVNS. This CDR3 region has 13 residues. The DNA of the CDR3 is TGTGCCAGCAGTGAGGGGGGCCGGGAGACCCAGTACTTC. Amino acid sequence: CASSEGGRETQYF.